One and the same sample provided the 6 T cell receptor beta chains below, sequenced in a study of blood T cells in healthy people across ages. Primed by a sample-barcoded 5' primer and a J-beta primer mix, a second PCR proceeded for about 6 to 11 cycles. TCRdb recomputed calls from the 5' RACE reads with MiXCR, one row per CDR3 protein. Here the sample spans 1,800,000 or so distinct CDR3 sequences, 39% being singletons. The sequencing sample was made of blood. These TCRs come from a human donor in good health.

This rearrangement joins TRBV6-5 to TRBJ2-3; D not certain. This CDR3 is 17 amino acids long. V gave up 0 bases and J gave up 5 bases, with 18 bases separating them. Germline V gene sequence: CDR1 MNHEY, CDR2 SVGAGI. The CDR3 sequence: CASSYSYQIRARDTQYF. CDR3 in DNA: TGTGCCAGCAGTTACTCCTATCAGATCCGAGCTAGAGATACGCAGTATTTT.

J is TRBJ2-3 and V is TRBV6-2 or TRBV6-3; tentatively, D is TRBD1 or TRBD2 (6 bases each). CDR1 and CDR2 from the germline V gene are MNHEY and SVGEGT. V gave up 0 bases and J gave up 2 bases, with 12 bases separating them. The CDR3 runs to 16 residues. CDR3 sequence reads: CASSYSVGGLTDTQYF. The DNA of the CDR3 is TGTGCCAGCAGTTACTCGGTGGGGGGCCTCACAGATACGCAGTATTTT.

This clonotype has just a few counts. The genes are TRBV13 and TRBJ2-4; TRBD2 matches at 8 bases. The DNA matches TRBJ2-7 better at its end, which makes the J call doubtful. Germline loops: CDR1 PRHDT, CDR2 FYEKMQ (reference sequence). CDR3 length: 17 residues. The DNA for the CDR3 is TGTGCCAGCAGCCCCACGGGAGTTACGGGGGGGCCCTACGAGCAGTACTTC. Translated, it gives CASSPTGVTGGPYEQYF.

This clonotype occurred a few times. The chain uses TRBV7-2 and TRBJ2-1, with D possibly being TRBD2 (5 bases). Germline CDR1 and CDR2: SGHTA and FQGNSA. The germline V and J ends were trimmed by 7 bases and 0 bases, with 10 bases remaining between them. The length of the CDR3 is 14 residues. In DNA form, the CDR3 reads TGTGCCAGCAACAGCGGAAGCTCCTACAATGAGCAGTTCTTC. Its translation: CASNSGSSYNEQFF. Filled out from reference TRBV7-2 and TRBJ2-1, the complete variable domain reads GAGVSQSPSNKVTEKGKDVELRCDPISGHTALYWYRQSLGQGLEFLIYFQGNSAPDKSGLPSDRFSAERTGGSVSTLTIQRTQQEDSAVYLCASNSGSSYNEQFFGPGTRLTVL.

The table lists this clonotype with a count of one. The chain joins TRBV15 to TRBJ2-2; D gene uncertain. Trimming cost V 1 base and J 2 bases, with 5 bases left between them. Germline CDR1 LNHNV, CDR2 YYDKDF (reference sequence). The CDR3 loop spans 14 amino acids. The CDR3 sequence: CATSRVSNTGELFF. The DNA for the CDR3 is TGTGCCACCAGCAGAGTTTCCAACACCGGGGAGCTGTTTTTT.

CDR3 residues: CASSQSAGDTQYF. DNA for the CDR3: TGCGCCAGCAGCCAGTCGGCGGGAGATACGCAGTATTTT. The rearrangement uses TRBV4-3 and TRBJ2-3; D possibly corresponds to TRBD2 (5 bases). The V and J ends lost 3 bases and 5 bases respectively, with 9 bases between them. The V gene's germline CDR1 is LGHNA and CDR2 YSLEER. This CDR3 has 13 residues.